The clone carrying this T cell receptor beta chain appeared a few times. Its cognate antigen is unknown. This entry belongs to a study of vaccination and CD4 T cells after COVID-19. Treatment noted: roughly 10-day PBMC culture with coronavirus spike peptide pools or control peptides (ViraFEST assay). With peptide pools, ViraFEST first expanded antigen-specific T cells and afterwards sequenced their TCRs. When roughly 9 days of culture had elapsed, CD4+ T cells were isolated by negative selection. Oncomine TCR Beta short-read sequencing was applied to DNA from cultured CD4+ T cells. Genomic DNA was extracted from cultured CD4+ T cells. TCRdb itself ran the PCR reads through MiXCR, one entry per CDR3 protein. The sample carries some 15,000 distinct CDR3 sequences, 55% to 75% recorded once. The V and J ends lost 5 bases and 7 bases respectively, with 12 bases between them. The CDR3 runs to 13 residues. CDR1 is SEHNR, CDR2 FQNEAQ, per germline (reference sequence).

Regarding the study as a whole: Median about 86% of reactive clones detected in convalescent patients emerged only post-vaccination.

This TCR was sampled from a human donor who had recovered from COVID-19. The chain has TRBV7-9 and TRBJ2-1; the D is unclear. Sequencing input: CD4+ T cells from blood, cultured in vitro. The CDR3 loop is CASSPYPENEQFF. The CDR3 bases are TGTGCCAGCAGCCCATACCCCGAGAATGAGCAGTTCTTC.